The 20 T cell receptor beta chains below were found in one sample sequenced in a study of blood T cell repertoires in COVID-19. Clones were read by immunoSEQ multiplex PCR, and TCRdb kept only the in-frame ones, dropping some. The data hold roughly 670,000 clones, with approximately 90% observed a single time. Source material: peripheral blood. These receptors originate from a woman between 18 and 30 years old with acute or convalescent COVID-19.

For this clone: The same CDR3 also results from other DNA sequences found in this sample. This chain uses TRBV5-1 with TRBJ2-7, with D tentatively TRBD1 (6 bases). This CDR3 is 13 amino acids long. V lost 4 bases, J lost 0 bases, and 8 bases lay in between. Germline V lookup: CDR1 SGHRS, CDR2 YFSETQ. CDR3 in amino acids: CASSLQGSYEQYF. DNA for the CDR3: TGCGCCAGCAGCCTACAGGGCTCCTACGAGCAGTACTTC.

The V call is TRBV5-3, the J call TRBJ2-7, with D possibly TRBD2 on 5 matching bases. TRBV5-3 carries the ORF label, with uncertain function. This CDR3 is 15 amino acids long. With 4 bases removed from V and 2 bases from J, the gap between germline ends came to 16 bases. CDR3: CARSRRGKGTYEQYF. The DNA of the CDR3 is TGTGCCAGAAGCCGCCGAGGGAAGGGTACCTACGAGCAGTACTTC.

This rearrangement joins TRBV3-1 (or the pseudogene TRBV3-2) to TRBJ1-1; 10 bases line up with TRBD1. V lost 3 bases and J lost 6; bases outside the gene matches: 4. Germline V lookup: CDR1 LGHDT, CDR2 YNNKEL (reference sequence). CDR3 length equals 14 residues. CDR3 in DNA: TGTGCCAGCAGCCAGGACAGGGGGTTGGCTGAAGCTTTCTTT. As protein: CASSQDRGLAEAFF.

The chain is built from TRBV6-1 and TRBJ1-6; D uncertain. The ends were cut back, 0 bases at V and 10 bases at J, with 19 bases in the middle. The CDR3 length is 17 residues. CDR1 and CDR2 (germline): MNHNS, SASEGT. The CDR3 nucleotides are TGTGCCAGCAGTGAAGCCCCATCCGGCGGGTTCGGGTCACCCCTCCACTTT. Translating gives CASSEAPSGGFGSPLHF.

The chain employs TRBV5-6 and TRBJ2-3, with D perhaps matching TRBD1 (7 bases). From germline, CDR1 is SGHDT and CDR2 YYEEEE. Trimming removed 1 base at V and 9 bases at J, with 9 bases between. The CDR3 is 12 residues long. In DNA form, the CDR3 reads TGTGCCAGCAGCTTGCAGGGGGGCACGCAGTATTTT. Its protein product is CASSLQGGTQYF.

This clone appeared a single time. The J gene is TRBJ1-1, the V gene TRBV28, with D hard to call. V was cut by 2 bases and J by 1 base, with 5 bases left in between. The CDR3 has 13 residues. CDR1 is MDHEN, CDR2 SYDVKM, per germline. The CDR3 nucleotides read TGTGCCAGCAGTTTACACTCGAACACTGAAGCTTTCTTT. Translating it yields CASSLHSNTEAFF. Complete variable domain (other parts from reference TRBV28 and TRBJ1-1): DVKVTQSSRYLVKRTGEKVFLECVQDMDHENMFWYRQDPGLGLRLIYFSYDVKMKEKGDIPEGYSVSREKKERFSLILESASTNQTSMYLCASSLHSNTEAFFGQGTRLTVV.

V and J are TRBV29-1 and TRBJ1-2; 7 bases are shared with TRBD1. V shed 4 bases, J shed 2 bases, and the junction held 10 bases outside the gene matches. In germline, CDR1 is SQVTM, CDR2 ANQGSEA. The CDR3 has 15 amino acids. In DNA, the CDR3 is TGCAGCGTTGCCCGGGACAGAACTCCCAACTATGGCTACACCTTC. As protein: CSVARDRTPNYGYTF.

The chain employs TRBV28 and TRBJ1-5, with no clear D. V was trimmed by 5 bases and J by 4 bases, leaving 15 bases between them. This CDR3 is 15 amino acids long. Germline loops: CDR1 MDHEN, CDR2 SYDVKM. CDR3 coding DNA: TGTGCCAGCAGTGCCCCCCTTATTACTAATCAGCCCCAGCATTTT. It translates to CASSAPLITNQPQHF.

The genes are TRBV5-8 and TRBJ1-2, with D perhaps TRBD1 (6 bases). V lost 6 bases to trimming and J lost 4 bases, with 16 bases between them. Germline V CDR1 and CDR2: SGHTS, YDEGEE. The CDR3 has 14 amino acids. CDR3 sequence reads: CASNSRTASYGYTF. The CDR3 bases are TGTGCCAGCAATAGCAGGACAGCAAGCTATGGCTACACCTTC.

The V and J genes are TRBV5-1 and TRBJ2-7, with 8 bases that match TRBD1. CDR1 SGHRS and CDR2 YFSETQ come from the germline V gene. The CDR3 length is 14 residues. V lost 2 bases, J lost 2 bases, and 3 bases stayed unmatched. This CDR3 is CASSFGTGTYEQYF. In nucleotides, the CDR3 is TGCGCCAGCAGCTTCGGGACAGGCACCTACGAGCAGTACTTC. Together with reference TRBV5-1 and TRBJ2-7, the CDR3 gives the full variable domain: KAGVTQTPRYLIKTRGQQVTLSCSPISGHRSVSWYQQTPGQGLQFLFEYFSETQRNKGNFPGRFSGRQFSNSRSEMNVSTLELGDSALYLCASSFGTGTYEQYFGPGTRLTVT.

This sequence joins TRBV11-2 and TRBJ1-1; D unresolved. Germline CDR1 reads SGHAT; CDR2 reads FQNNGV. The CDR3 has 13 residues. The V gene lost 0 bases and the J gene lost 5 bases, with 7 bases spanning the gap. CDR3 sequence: CASSLEVQTEAFF. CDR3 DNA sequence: TGTGCCAGCAGCTTAGAAGTCCAGACTGAAGCTTTCTTT.

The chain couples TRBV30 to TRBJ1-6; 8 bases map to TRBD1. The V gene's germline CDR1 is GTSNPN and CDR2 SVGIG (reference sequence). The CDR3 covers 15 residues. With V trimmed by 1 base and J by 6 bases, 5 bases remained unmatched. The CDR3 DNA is TGTGCCTGGAGTGGGAACAGGGGGTTTAATTCACCCCTCCACTTT. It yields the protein CAWSGNRGFNSPLHF.

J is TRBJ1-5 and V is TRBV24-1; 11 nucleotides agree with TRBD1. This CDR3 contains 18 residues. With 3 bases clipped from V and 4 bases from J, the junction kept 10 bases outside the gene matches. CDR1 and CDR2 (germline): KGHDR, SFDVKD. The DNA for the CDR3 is TGTGCCACCAGTGATCGCCCAAAGGGGACAGGGGGTAATCAGCCCCAGCATTTT. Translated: CATSDRPKGTGGNQPQHF.

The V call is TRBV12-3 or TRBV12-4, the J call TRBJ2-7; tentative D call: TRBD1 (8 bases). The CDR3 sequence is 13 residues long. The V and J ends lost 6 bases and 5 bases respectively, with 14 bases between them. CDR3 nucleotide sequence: TGTGCCAGCAGCTACAGGGGGAGGGACGAGCAGTACTTC. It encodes CASSYRGRDEQYF.

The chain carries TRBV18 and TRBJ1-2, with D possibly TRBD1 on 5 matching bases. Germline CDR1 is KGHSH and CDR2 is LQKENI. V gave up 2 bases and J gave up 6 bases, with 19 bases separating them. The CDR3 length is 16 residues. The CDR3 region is CASSPYYGQGQDGYTF. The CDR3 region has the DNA TGTGCCAGCTCACCATATTATGGGCAGGGCCAAGATGGCTACACCTTC. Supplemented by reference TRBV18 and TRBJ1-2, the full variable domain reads NAGVMQNPRHLVRRRGQEARLRCSPMKGHSHVYWYRQLPEEGLKFMVYLQKENIIDESGMPKERFSAEFPKEGPSILRIQQVVRGDSAAYFCASSPYYGQGQDGYTFGSGTRLTVV.

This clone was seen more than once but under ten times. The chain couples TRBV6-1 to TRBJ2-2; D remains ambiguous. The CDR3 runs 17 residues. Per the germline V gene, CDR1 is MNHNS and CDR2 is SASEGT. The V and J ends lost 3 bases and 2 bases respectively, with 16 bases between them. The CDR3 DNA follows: TGTGCCAGCAGTGACGCCGACTTGGAAAAAAACACCGGGGAGCTGTTTTTT. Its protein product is CASSDADLEKNTGELFF.

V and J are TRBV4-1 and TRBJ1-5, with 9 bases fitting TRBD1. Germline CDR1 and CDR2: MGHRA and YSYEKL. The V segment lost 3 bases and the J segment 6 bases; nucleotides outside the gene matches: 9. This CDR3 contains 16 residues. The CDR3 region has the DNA TGCGCCAGCAGCCACGACCCGGGACAGGGCCGTCAGCCCCAGCATTTT. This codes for CASSHDPGQGRQPQHF.

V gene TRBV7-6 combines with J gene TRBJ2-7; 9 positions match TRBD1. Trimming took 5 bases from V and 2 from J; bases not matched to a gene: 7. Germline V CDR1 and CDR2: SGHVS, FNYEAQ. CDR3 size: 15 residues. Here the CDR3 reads CASSQGTGWAYEQYF. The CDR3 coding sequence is TGTGCCAGCAGCCAAGGGACAGGGTGGGCCTACGAGCAGTACTTC. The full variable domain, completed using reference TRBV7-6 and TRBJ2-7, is GAGVSQSPRYKVTKRGQDVALRCDPISGHVSLYWYRQALGQGPEFLTYFNYEAQQDKSGLPNDRFSAERPEGSISTLTIQRTEQRDSAMYRCASSQGTGWAYEQYFGPGTRLTVT.

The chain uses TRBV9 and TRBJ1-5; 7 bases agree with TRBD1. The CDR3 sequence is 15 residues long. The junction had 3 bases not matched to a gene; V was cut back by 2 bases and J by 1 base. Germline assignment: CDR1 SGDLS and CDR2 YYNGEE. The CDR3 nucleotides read TGTGCCAGCAGCGTTCAAGGGGGCAGCAATCAGCCCCAGCATTTT. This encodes CASSVQGGSNQPQHF.

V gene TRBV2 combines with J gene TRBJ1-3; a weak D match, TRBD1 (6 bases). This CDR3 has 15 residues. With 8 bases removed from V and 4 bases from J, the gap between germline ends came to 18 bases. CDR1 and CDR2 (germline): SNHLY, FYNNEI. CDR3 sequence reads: CASPDTRDKGNTIYF. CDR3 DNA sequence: TGTGCCAGCCCCGATACCCGGGACAAAGGAAACACCATATATTTT. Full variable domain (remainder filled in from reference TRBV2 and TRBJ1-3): EPEVTQTPSHQVTQMGQEVILRCVPISNHLYFYWYRQILGQKVEFLVSFYNNEISEKSEIFDDQFSVERPDGSNFTLKIRSTKLEDSAMYFCASPDTRDKGNTIYFGEGSWLTVV.